This T cell receptor beta chain was obtained from a study of T cell responses to AZD1222 COVID-19 vaccine. The CDR3 loop spans 15 amino acids. The V end was cut by 6 bases, the J end by 1 base, with 16 bases between. Germline V CDR1 and CDR2: LNHDA, SQIVND (reference sequence). The table came from immunoSEQ multiplex PCR; TCRdb's copy has only in-frame clones and leaves some out. The sample includes 95,000 to 150,000 clones, about nine tenths seen only once; the top ten take approximately 7.9%. V is TRBV19 and J is TRBJ2-7; D unresolved. Source: peripheral blood, taken 28 days after the second AZD1222 dose. The sequence was obtained from an adult who received the AZD1222 COVID-19 vaccine. CDR3: CASRAGSGGSYEQYF. For the CDR3, the DNA is TGTGCCAGTAGGGCAGGATCGGGCGGTTCCTACGAGCAGTACTTC.